The 30 T cell receptor beta chains in this list originate from one sample, sequenced in a study of T-cell memory formation after mild COVID-19. One entry per CDR3 protein, called by TCRdb with MiXCR from the 5' RACE reads. The table records about 350,000 distinct CDR3 sequences, approximately 15% of them present only once. The sequenced sample consisted of PBMCs or a T cell subset sorted from them (not recorded which). These receptors were obtained from a man aged 18 to 29 who had mild COVID-19 (a few samples of this study predate the infection). Cell type and time point are not known.

V usage is TRBV4-1 and J usage is TRBJ1-1; D not resolved. This CDR3 has 14 residues. Trimming pared 2 bases from V and 1 base from J, leaving 8 bases between. In germline, CDR1 is MGHRA, CDR2 YSYEKL. The CDR3: CASSQMWENTEAFF. The CDR3 DNA follows: TGCGCCAGCAGCCAAATGTGGGAGAACACTGAAGCTTTCTTT.

The rearrangement joins TRBV28 to TRBJ2-7, with no clear D. V lost 5 bases to trimming and J lost 0 bases, with 14 bases between them. Germline loops: CDR1 MDHEN, CDR2 SYDVKM. The CDR3 is 15 amino acids. CDR3 residues: CASSPPSYVSYEQYV. The CDR3 region has the DNA TGTGCCAGCAGTCCTCCTTCGTATGTCTCCTACGAGCAGTACGTC.

The chain employs TRBV20-1 and TRBJ2-3; possibly TRBD2 for D (6 bases). The CDR3 is 14 amino acids. CDR1 is DFQATT, CDR2 SNEGSKA, per germline (reference sequence). V lost 5 bases, J lost 2 bases, and 14 bases lay in between. The CDR3 sequence: CSASPGVLTDTQYF. For the CDR3, the DNA is TGCAGTGCTTCTCCGGGAGTACTCACAGATACGCAGTATTTT.

This clonotype was detected a few times. The chain has TRBV4-2 and TRBJ2-6; TRBD1 matches 7 bases. V lost 1 base and J lost 4; bases outside the gene matches: 10. Germline loops: CDR1 LGHNA, CDR2 YNFKEQ. CDR3 length: 18 residues. The CDR3 region is CASSQVSRGQRGANVLTF. The CDR3 DNA is TGTGCCAGCAGCCAAGTATCTAGGGGGCAGAGAGGGGCCAACGTCCTGACTTTC.

V gene TRBV18 combines with J gene TRBJ1-4; D gene unclear. Per the germline V gene, CDR1 is KGHSH and CDR2 is LQKENI. The CDR3 contains 15 residues. V was cut by 2 bases and J by 3 bases, with 10 bases left in between. DNA of the CDR3: TGTGCCAGCTCACCAGCCCTAGTGCCTAATGAAAAACTGTTTTTT. Protein sequence: CASSPALVPNEKLFF. The full variable domain, in which reference TRBV18 and TRBJ1-4 provide the parts outside the CDR3, is NAGVMQNPRHLVRRRGQEARLRCSPMKGHSHVYWYRQLPEEGLKFMVYLQKENIIDESGMPKERFSAEFPKEGPSILRIQQVVRGDSAAYFCASSPALVPNEKLFFGSGTQLSVL.

The chain recombines TRBV2 with TRBJ2-2, with D possibly matching TRBD1 (5 bases). Trimming took 6 bases from V and 2 from J, leaving 13 bases between them. This CDR3 contains 15 residues. Germline V CDR1 and CDR2: SNHLY, FYNNEI. The CDR3, as DNA: TGTGCCAGCAGCCAGGGCAGGGTCAACACCGGGGAGCTGTTTTTT. This translates into CASSQGRVNTGELFF.

This clonotype was detected a few times. V gene TRBV4-3 combines with J gene TRBJ2-5; possible D gene TRBD2, 6 bases. Germline V gene sequence: CDR1 LGHNA, CDR2 YSLEER. Trimming removed 0 bases from V and 4 bases from J, with 15 bases in between. The CDR3 extends over 16 amino acids. The DNA of the CDR3 is TGCGCCAGCAGCCAAGAAATTCCAAGCGGGCGAGAGACCCAGTACTTC. As protein: CASSQEIPSGRETQYF.

This clonotype was counted a few times. The chain couples TRBV5-1 to TRBJ2-7; possibly TRBD1 or TRBD2 for D (5 bases each). The germline V and J ends were trimmed by 0 bases and 3 bases, with 22 bases remaining between them. CDR3 length: 18 amino acids. Germline V gene data show CDR1 as SGHRS and CDR2 as YFSETQ. This CDR3 reads CASSLAPGQLEGHYEQYV. For the CDR3, the DNA is TGCGCCAGCAGCTTGGCGCCAGGGCAACTAGAGGGGCACTACGAGCAGTACGTC.

The sample holds many counts of this clonotype. This CDR3 is CAWTRGTGITYEQYF. The CDR3 DNA sequence: TGTGCCTGGACCCGGGGGACAGGGATAACCTACGAGCAGTACTTC. The V and J genes are TRBV30 and TRBJ2-7; 9 bases line up with TRBD1. Germline V CDR1 and CDR2: GTSNPN, SVGIG (reference sequence). With V trimmed by 4 bases and J by 2 bases, 9 bases remained unmatched. The CDR3 covers 15 residues.

This clonotype turned up a few times. The chain carries TRBV5-1 and TRBJ2-7; 7 bases align to TRBD1. The CDR3 has 15 residues. The V gene's germline CDR1 is SGHRS and CDR2 YFSETQ. Trimming at V came to 4 bases and at J to 3 bases, leaving 10 bases not matched to a gene. The CDR3 protein is CASSLKRDSLYEQYF. In DNA, the CDR3 is TGCGCCAGCAGCCTGAAACGGGACAGTCTCTACGAGCAGTACTTC.

This clonotype has just a few counts. The rearrangement links TRBV29-1 to TRBJ1-2; D remains unclear. Trimming removed 6 bases from V and 3 bases from J, with 17 bases in between. CDR1 SQVTM and CDR2 ANQGSEA come from the germline V gene. The CDR3 is 14 amino acids. The CDR3 sequence: CSVPEAFAHYGYTF. The DNA for the CDR3 is TGCAGCGTGCCGGAGGCGTTTGCTCACTATGGCTACACCTTC.

This clonotype was recorded a few times. CDR3 sequence: CASSPGGREAYEQYV. CDR3 sequence (DNA): TGCGCCAGCAGCCCGGGGGGCAGGGAGGCCTACGAGCAGTACGTC. The chain combines TRBV5-1 with TRBJ2-7, with a possible D match to TRBD2 (7 bases). The length of the CDR3 is 15 residues. V lost 4 bases, J lost 2 bases, and 16 bases lay in between. Germline CDR1 reads SGHRS; CDR2 reads YFSETQ.

This clonotype was picked up a small number of times. The chain uses TRBV28 and TRBJ1-5; no reliable D call. This CDR3 comprises 13 residues. CDR1 and CDR2 (germline): MDHEN, SYDVKM. V dropped 3 bases and J dropped 5 bases, with 8 bases sitting between them. The CDR3 DNA follows: TGTGCCAGCAGTTTGAACCGTTATCAGCCCCAGCATTTT. Protein sequence: CASSLNRYQPQHF.

The rearrangement links TRBV4-3 to TRBJ2-2; D possibly corresponds to TRBD2 (6 bases). CDR3 length: 18 amino acids. Deletions cut 0 bases from V and 1 base from J, with 15 bases between. Germline CDR1 is LGHNA and CDR2 is YSLEER. The CDR3 coding sequence is TGCGCCAGCAGCCAAGAGTCCCAGCGGGCCCTGAACACCGGGGAGCTGTTTTTT. It is translated as CASSQESQRALNTGELFF.

This clonotype appeared a few times. The chain links TRBV20-1 to TRBJ2-7; D possibly corresponds to TRBD2 (6 bases). The CDR3 spans 13 residues. The germline V gene encodes CDR1 DFQATT and CDR2 SNEGSKA (reference sequence). V lost 6 bases and J 2 bases, leaving 14 bases between the germline ends. The CDR3 DNA sequence: TGCAGTGCCCCAGGGACTTCCCCCTACGAGCAGTACGTC. Translated: CSAPGTSPYEQYV.

This clonotype was seen only a few times. The rearrangement joins TRBV6-2 or TRBV6-3 to TRBJ2-1; TRBD2 agrees at 7 bases. CDR3 size: 14 residues. Germline assignment: CDR1 MNHEY and CDR2 SVGEGT. The trim removed 0 bases at V and 5 bases at J, leaving 1 base unmatched. The CDR3 region has the DNA TGTGCCAGCAGTTACTCGGGGAGGGACAATGAGCAGTTCTTC. It is translated as CASSYSGRDNEQFF.

The chain joins TRBV6-2 or TRBV6-3 to TRBJ2-5; no clear D. Germline values: CDR1 MNHEY, CDR2 SVGEGT. This CDR3 has 12 amino acids. Trimming took off 5 bases at V and 5 bases at J, with 9 bases between the two ends. CDR3 loop: CASSAAVETQYF. The CDR3 DNA follows: TGTGCCAGCAGTGCCGCGGTGGAGACCCAGTACTTC.

The sample holds many counts of this clonotype. CDR3 protein: CASSQSRGGTDTQYF. The CDR3 coding sequence is TGCGCCAGCAGCCAGTCCCGGGGGGGCACAGATACGCAGTATTTT. The chain couples TRBV4-1 to TRBJ2-3; 7 nucleotides align to TRBD2. V lost 3 bases to trimming and J lost 1 base; unmatched junction nucleotides: 4. The CDR3 totals 15 residues. Per the germline V gene, CDR1 is MGHRA and CDR2 is YSYEKL.

This clonotype was seen a few times. The chain recombines TRBV7-9 with TRBJ2-2, with D tentatively TRBD1 (5 bases). Trimming pared 5 bases from V and 0 bases from J, leaving 16 bases between. There are 17 residues in the CDR3. Per germline, CDR1 SEHNR and CDR2 FQNEAQ (reference sequence). The CDR3 region is CASSAARQLANTGELFF. The CDR3 DNA sequence: TGTGCCAGCAGCGCAGCGCGACAGCTAGCGAACACCGGGGAGCTGTTTTTT.

This clonotype has more than one count but fewer than ten. This chain links TRBV7-2 with TRBJ1-5; D remains ambiguous. In germline, CDR1 is SGHTA, CDR2 FQGNSA. The CDR3 covers 14 residues. V was trimmed by 6 bases and J by 2 bases, leaving 11 bases between them. The CDR3 sequence: CASRDGARNQPQHF. DNA for the CDR3: TGTGCCAGCAGGGATGGTGCGCGCAATCAGCCCCAGCATTTT.

The chain employs TRBV6-2 or TRBV6-3 and TRBJ1-1; D gene uncertain. The germline V gene has CDR1 MNHEY and CDR2 SVGEGT. There are 12 residues in the CDR3. Trimming removed 7 bases at V and 4 bases at J, with 10 bases between. The CDR3 loop reads CASTDVSTEAFF. The CDR3 DNA reads as TGTGCCAGCACCGACGTCTCCACTGAAGCTTTCTTT.

The chain links TRBV20-1 to TRBJ2-1; 13 bases match TRBD2. V shed 5 bases, J shed 4 bases, and the junction held 5 bases outside the gene matches. The CDR3 length is 15 residues. CDR1 and CDR2 from the germline V gene are DFQATT and SNEGSKA (reference sequence). Here the CDR3 DNA reads TGCAGTGCTGTCCCGGGACTAGCGGGGTACAATGAGCAGTTCTTC. The encoded protein is CSAVPGLAGYNEQFF.

The rearrangement joins TRBV2 to TRBJ2-7; D is unclear. CDR3 length: 14 amino acids. Germline V CDR1 and CDR2: SNHLY, FYNNEI. V was trimmed by 3 bases and J by 4 bases, leaving 13 bases between them. DNA for the CDR3: TGTGCCAGCAGTGAGTTGGGAATAGAATACGAGCAGTACTTC. Translation: CASSELGIEYEQYF.

This clonotype was recorded many times. The chain has TRBV2 and TRBJ2-3; TRBD2 is a possible D gene (7 bases). The CDR3 has 15 amino acids. Per germline, CDR1 SNHLY and CDR2 FYNNEI. V was pared by 3 bases and J by 0 bases, with 10 bases between. As DNA, the CDR3 is TGTGCCAGCAGTGACGGGGGGCCCAGCACAGATACGCAGTATTTT. Translation gives CASSDGGPSTDTQYF. Full variable domain (rest looked up from reference TRBV2 and TRBJ2-3): EPEVTQTPSHQVTQMGQEVILRCVPISNHLYFYWYRQILGQKVEFLVSFYNNEISEKSEIFDDQFSVERPDGSNFTLKIRSTKLEDSAMYFCASSDGGPSTDTQYFGPGTRLTVL.

The rearrangement uses TRBV6-6 and TRBJ2-3; no clear D. The CDR3 loop spans 15 amino acids. Trimming stripped 7 bases from V and 0 bases from J, with 14 bases between. Germline CDR1 and CDR2: MNHNY and SVGAGI (reference sequence). This CDR3 is CASNRPHGSTDTQYF. The CDR3 DNA follows: TGTGCCAGCAACCGACCCCATGGGAGCACAGATACGCAGTATTTT.

CDR3 nucleotide sequence: TGTGCCAGCAGTTCGACTAGCGGGGGGCACTACGAGCAGTACGTC. This translates into CASSSTSGGHYEQYV. The rearrangement links TRBV6-6 to TRBJ2-7; TRBD2 agrees at 13 bases. V lost 4 bases to trimming and J lost 3 bases; unmatched junction nucleotides: 3. Germline CDR1 reads MNHNY; CDR2 reads SVGAGI (reference sequence). This CDR3 spans 15 amino acids.

The table lists this clonotype with a few counts. The chain joins TRBV7-2 to TRBJ2-3; 12 bases are a match to TRBD2. This CDR3 comprises 17 residues. Germline CDR1 SGHTA, CDR2 FQGNSA. J gave up 2 bases and V 5 bases, and 8 bases lay outside the gene matches. The CDR3 bases are TGTGCCAGCAGCCCTACGGGACTAGCGGGCTACACAGATACGCAGTATTTT. Translated: CASSPTGLAGYTDTQYF. The full variable domain, in which reference TRBV7-2 and TRBJ2-3 provide the parts outside the CDR3, is GAGVSQSPSNKVTEKGKDVELRCDPISGHTALYWYRQSLGQGLEFLIYFQGNSAPDKSGLPSDRFSAERTGGSVSTLTIQRTQQEDSAVYLCASSPTGLAGYTDTQYFGPGTRLTVL.

This clonotype appeared many times. V is TRBV11-2 and J is TRBJ2-3, with a possible D match to TRBD2 (6 bases). Trimming removed 1 base at V and 2 bases at J, with 13 bases between. CDR3 length equals 16 residues. The V gene's germline CDR1 is SGHAT and CDR2 FQNNGV. The CDR3 DNA reads TGTGCCAGCAGCTTAGGCACTAGCCGAGACACAGATACGCAGTATTTT. Protein sequence: CASSLGTSRDTDTQYF.

This rearrangement joins TRBV5-1 to TRBJ1-1; no firm D call. The CDR3 has 13 residues. Between the trimmed V and J ends, which lost 3 bases and 7 bases, there was a span of 13 bases. Germline-derived CDR1 and CDR2 are SGHRS and YFSETQ. CDR3 region: CASSSVGGGEAFF. The CDR3 DNA reads TGCGCCAGCAGCTCCGTGGGAGGAGGTGAAGCTTTCTTT.

The chain is built from TRBV6-2 or TRBV6-3 and TRBJ2-2; D not certain. The CDR3 runs 13 residues. The V gene's germline CDR1 is MNHEY and CDR2 SVGEGT. Trimming took off 9 bases at V and 0 bases at J, with 8 bases between the two ends. CDR3 nucleotide sequence: TGTGCCAGTTTCTACCCGAACACCGGGGAGCTGTTTTTT. Translating gives CASFYPNTGELFF.